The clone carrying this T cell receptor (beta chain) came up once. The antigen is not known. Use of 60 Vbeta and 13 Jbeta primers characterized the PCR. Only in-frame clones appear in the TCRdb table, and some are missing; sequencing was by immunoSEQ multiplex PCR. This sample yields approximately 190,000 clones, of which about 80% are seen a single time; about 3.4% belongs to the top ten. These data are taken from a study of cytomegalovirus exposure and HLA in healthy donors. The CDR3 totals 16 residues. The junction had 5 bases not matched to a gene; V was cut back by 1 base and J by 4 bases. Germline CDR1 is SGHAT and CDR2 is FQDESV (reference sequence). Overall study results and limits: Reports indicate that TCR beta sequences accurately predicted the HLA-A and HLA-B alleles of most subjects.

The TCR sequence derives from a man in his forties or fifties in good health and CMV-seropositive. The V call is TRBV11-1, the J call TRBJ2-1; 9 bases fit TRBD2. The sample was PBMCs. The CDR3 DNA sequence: TGTGCCAGCAGCTTAGGTGTAGCGGGAGTTTACAATGAGCAGTTCTTC. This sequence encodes CASSLGVAGVYNEQFF. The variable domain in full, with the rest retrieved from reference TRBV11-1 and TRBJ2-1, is EAEVAQSPRYKITEKSQAVAFWCDPISGHATLYWYRQILGQGPELLVQFQDESVVDDSQLPKDRFSAERLKGVDSTLKIQPAELGDSAMYLCASSLGVAGVYNEQFFGPGTRLTVL.